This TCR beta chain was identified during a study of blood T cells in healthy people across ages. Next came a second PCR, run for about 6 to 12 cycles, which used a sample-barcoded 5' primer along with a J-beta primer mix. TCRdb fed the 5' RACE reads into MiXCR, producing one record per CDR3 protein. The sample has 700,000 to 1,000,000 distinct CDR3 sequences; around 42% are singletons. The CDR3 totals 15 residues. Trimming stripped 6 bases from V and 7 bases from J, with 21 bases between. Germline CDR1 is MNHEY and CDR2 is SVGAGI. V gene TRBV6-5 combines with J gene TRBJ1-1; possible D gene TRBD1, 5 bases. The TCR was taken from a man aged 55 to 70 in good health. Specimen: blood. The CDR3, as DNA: TGTGCCAGCAGGGGACCCGGTCAGGCGCGTAGTGAAGCTTTCTTT. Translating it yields CASRGPGQARSEAFF.